Here is one T cell receptor beta chain with its context. Its antigen is not identified. Trimming left V 2 bases short and J 12 bases short, with 11 bases between. CDR3 length: 11 amino acids. In germline, CDR1 is GTSNPN, CDR2 SVGIG (reference sequence). This entry is derived from a study of T cell responses to AZD1222 COVID-19 vaccine. Whole-study findings and limits: It was only a handful of AZD1222 recipients who were seropositive at baseline. Donors were chiefly white British, with a greater number of females, and clonal diversity was perhaps underestimated.

Libraries were prepared by immunoSEQ multiplex PCR; TCRdb keeps only in-frame clonotypes and omits some of them. In the table there are about 130,000 clones, about nine tenths of which are singletons. Sample: peripheral blood, taken 28 days after the second AZD1222 dose. The rearrangement uses TRBV30 and TRBJ2-1; tentatively, D is TRBD1 (5 bases). This sequence was found in an adult who received the AZD1222 COVID-19 vaccine. The CDR3 DNA sequence: TGTGCCTGGAGTTTCCAGGGCCCGCAGTTCTTC. Translated, it gives CAWSFQGPQFF.